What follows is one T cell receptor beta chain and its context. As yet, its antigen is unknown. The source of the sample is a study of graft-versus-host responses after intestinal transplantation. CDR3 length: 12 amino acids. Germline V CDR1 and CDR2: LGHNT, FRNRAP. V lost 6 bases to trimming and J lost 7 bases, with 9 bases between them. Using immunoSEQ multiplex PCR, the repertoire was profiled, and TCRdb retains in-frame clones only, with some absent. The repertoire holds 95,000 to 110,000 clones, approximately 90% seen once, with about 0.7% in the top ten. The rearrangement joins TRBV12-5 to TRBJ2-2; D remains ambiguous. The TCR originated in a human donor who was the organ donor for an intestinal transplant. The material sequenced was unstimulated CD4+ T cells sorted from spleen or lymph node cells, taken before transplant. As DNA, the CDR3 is TGTGCTAGTGGCCAGGACGTCGGGGAGCTGTTTTTT. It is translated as CASGQDVGELFF.